The sequence of this T cell receptor beta chain was determined in a study of blood T cell repertoires in COVID-19. About the research overall: Whether acute or convalescent, the COVID-19 samples came from the United States, Italy and Spain. T cells, B-cell-depleted T cells, or PBMCs provided the cDNA or gDNA that served as material.

This clone appeared a few times. Losses at the gene ends were 2 bases for V and 3 bases for J; bases not matched to a gene: 4. CDR1 and CDR2 from the germline V gene are WNHNN and SYGVQD (reference sequence). The CDR3 length is 14 residues. Authors' methods: Reference gene primers were amplified, and this amplification served to estimate nucleated cell counts. TCRdb's copy holds only in-frame clones and misses some; the assay was immunoSEQ multiplex PCR. V and J calls and clone size follow that table, whereas D and trimming were derived from the DNA. In the table there are 350,000 or so clones, about 86% of which are singletons.

This clonotype was sampled from a man aged 25-45 years with active or convalescent COVID-19. The chain joins TRBV10-1 to TRBJ2-7; 7 bases match TRBD2. Sequencing input: peripheral blood. Here the CDR3 reads CASSESGVFYEQYF. The CDR3 coding sequence is TGCGCCAGCAGTGAGAGCGGGGTATTCTACGAGCAGTACTTC.